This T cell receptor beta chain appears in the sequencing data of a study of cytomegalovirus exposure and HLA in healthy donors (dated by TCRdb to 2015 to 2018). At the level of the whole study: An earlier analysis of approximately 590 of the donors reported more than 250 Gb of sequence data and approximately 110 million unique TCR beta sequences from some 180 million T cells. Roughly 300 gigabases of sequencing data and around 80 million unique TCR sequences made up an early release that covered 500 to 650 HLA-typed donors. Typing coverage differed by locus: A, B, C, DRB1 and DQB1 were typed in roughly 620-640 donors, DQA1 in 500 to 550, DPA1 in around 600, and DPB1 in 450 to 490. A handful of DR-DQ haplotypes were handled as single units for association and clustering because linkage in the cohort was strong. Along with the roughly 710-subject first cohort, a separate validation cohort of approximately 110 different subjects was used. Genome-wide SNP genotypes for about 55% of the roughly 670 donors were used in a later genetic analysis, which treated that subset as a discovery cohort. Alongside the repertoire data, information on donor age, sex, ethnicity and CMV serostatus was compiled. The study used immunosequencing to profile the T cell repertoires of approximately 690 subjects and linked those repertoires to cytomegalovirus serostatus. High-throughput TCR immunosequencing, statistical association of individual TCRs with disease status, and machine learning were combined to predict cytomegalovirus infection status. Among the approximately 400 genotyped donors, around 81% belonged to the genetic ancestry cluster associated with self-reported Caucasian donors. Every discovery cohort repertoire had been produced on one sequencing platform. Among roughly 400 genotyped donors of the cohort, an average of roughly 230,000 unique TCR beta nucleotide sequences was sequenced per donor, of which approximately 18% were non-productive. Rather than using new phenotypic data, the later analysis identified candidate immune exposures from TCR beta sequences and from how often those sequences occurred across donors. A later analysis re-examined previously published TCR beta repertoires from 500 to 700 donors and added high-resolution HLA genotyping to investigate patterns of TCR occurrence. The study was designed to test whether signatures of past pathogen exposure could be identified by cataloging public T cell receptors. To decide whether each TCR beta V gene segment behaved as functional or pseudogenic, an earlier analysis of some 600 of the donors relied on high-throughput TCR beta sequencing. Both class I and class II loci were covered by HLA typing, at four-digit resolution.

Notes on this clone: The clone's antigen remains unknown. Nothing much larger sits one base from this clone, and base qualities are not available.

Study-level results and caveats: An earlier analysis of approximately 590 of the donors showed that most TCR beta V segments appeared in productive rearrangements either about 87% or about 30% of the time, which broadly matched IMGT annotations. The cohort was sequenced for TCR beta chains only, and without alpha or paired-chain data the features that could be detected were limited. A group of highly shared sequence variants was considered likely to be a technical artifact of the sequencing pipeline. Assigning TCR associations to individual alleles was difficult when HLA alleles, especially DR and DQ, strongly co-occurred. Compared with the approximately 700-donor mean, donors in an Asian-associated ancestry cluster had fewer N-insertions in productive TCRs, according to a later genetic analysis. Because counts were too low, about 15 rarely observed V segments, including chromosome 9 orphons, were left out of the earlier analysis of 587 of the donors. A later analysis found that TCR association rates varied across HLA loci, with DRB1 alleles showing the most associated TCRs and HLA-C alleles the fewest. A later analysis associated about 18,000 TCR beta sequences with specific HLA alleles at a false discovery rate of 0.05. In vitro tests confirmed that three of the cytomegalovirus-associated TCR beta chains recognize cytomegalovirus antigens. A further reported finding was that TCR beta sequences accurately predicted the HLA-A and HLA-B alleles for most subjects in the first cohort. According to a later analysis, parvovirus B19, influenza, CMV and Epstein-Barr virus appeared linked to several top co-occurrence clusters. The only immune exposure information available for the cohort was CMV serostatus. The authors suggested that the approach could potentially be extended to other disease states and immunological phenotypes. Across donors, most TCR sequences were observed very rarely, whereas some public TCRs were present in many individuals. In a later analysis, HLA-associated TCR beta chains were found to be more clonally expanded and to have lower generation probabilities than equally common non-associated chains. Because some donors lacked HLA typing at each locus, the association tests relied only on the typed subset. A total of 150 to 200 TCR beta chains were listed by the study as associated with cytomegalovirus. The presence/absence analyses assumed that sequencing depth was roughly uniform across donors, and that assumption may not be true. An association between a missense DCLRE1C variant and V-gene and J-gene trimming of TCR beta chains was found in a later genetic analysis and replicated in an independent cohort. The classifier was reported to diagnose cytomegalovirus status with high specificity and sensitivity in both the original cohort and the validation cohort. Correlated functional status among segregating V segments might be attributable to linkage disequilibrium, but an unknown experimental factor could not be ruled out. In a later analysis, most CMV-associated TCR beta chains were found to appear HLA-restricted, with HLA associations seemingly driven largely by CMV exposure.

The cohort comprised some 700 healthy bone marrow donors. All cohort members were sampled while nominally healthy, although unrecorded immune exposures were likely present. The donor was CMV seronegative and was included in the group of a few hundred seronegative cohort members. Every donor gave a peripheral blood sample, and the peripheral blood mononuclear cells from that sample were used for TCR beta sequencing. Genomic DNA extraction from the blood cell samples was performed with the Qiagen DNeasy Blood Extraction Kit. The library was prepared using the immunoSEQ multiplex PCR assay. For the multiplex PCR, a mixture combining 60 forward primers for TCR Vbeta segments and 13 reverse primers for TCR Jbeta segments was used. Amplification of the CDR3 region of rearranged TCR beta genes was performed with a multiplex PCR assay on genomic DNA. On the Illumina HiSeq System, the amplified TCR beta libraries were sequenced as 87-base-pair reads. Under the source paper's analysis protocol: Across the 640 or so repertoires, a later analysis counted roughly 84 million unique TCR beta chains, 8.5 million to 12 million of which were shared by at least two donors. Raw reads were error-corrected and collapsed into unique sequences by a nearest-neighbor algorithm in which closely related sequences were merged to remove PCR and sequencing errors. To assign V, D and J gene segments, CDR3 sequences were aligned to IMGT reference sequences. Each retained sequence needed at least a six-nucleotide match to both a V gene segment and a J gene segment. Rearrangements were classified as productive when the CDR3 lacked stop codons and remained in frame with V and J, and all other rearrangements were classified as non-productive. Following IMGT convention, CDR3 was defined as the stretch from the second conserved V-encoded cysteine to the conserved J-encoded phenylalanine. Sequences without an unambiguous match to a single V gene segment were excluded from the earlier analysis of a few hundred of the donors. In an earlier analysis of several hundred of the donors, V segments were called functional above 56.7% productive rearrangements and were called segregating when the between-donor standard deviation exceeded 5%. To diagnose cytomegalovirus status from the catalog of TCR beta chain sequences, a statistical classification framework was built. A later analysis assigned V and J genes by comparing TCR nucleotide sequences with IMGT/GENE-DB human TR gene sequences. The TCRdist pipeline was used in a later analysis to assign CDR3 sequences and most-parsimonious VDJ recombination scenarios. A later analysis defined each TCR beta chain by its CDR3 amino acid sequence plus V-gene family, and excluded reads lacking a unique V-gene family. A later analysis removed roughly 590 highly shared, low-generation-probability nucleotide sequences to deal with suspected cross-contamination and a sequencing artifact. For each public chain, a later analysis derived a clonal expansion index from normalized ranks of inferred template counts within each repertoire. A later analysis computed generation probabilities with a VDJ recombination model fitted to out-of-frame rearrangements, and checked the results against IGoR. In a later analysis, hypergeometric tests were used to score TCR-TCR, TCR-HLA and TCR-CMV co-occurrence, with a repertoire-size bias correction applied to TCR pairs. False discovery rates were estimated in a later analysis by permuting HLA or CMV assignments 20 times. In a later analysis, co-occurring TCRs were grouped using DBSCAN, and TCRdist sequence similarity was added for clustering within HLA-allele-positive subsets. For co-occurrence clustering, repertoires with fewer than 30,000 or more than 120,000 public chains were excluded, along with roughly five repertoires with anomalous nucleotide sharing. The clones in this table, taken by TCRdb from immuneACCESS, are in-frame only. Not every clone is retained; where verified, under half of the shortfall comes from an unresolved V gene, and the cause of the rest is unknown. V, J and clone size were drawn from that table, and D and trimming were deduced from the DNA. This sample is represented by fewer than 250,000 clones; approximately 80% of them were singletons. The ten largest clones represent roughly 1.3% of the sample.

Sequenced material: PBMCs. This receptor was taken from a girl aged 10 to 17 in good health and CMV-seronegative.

The DNA reads as follows: TGTGCCAGCAACTCCGACCGCGGTAGCGGGACACACTACAATGAGCAGTTCTTC. Its protein reads: CASNSDRGSGTHYNEQFF. The rearrangement combines TRBV27 with TRBJ2-1; 8 bases in the junction line up with TRBD2. Its CDR3 holds 18 amino acids, cysteine through phenylalanine. Left in the record is the CDR3 DNA by itself, 54 bases read in frame from the first base. From the germline V gene (reference sequence), CDR1 is MNHEY and CDR2 is SMNVEV. The junction shows trimming of 7 bases on V and 3 bases on J, and the gene matches do not reach 17 bases of it.